Listed here are 27 T cell receptor beta chains from one sample, sequenced in a study of blood T cell repertoires in COVID-19. TCRdb's table, derived via immunoSEQ multiplex PCR, lists solely in-frame clones and lacks some. This sample has approximately 120,000 clones, with 80% to 90% found just once. The sequenced sample consisted of peripheral blood. These receptors were obtained from a human donor with acute or convalescent COVID-19. The donor label of this sample is uncertain.

J is TRBJ1-2 and V is TRBV15; 7 nucleotides match TRBD1. There are 14 residues in the CDR3. The V segment lost 3 bases and the J segment 2 bases; nucleotides outside the gene matches: 3. The germline V gene encodes CDR1 LNHNV and CDR2 YYDKDF (reference sequence). The CDR3 reads CATSSEQGNYGYTF. The CDR3 DNA sequence: TGTGCCACCAGCAGTGAACAGGGGAACTATGGCTACACCTTC.

V and J are TRBV6-2 or TRBV6-3 and TRBJ2-2; TRBD2 matches at 11 bases. The CDR3 is 18 residues long. Germline loops: CDR1 MNHEY, CDR2 SVGEGT. J gave up 4 bases and V 2 bases, and 9 bases lay outside the gene matches. CDR3 bases: TGTGCCAGCAGTTACGATAGCGGGAGGGTGATTCCCACCGGGGAGCTGTTTTTT. This sequence encodes CASSYDSGRVIPTGELFF.

This chain joins TRBV4-2 and TRBJ2-7, with D hard to call. V was trimmed by 4 bases and J by 5 bases, leaving 15 bases between them. Per germline, CDR1 LGHNA and CDR2 YNFKEQ. The CDR3 has 14 residues. The CDR3 loop reads CASSLLNDEDEQYF. CDR3 DNA: TGTGCCAGCAGCCTCCTTAACGACGAGGACGAGCAGTACTTC.

This clone was recorded once. The chain has TRBV27 and TRBJ2-6; tentatively, D is TRBD2 (7 bases). This CDR3 has 17 amino acids. The ends were cut back, 4 bases at V and 4 bases at J, with 17 bases in the middle. Germline V gene sequence: CDR1 MNHEY, CDR2 SMNVEV (reference sequence). CDR3: CASSYLGGLGGANVLTF. In DNA, the CDR3 is TGTGCCAGCAGTTATCTCGGGGGGCTTGGCGGGGCCAACGTCCTGACTTTC.

The rearrangement uses TRBV28 and TRBJ2-2; D perhaps matches TRBD1 (6 bases). CDR1 and CDR2 from the germline V gene are MDHEN and SYDVKM. This CDR3 has 15 amino acids. V was clipped by 6 bases and J by 0 bases, with 11 bases between them. In DNA, the CDR3 is TGTGCCAGCAGGGGGACACTTCCGAACACCGGGGAGCTGTTTTTT. It translates to CASRGTLPNTGELFF.

This sequence joins TRBV28 and TRBJ1-6; D perhaps matches TRBD1 (5 bases). From germline, CDR1 is MDHEN and CDR2 SYDVKM. The CDR3 is made up of 14 amino acids. Trimming removed 7 bases at V and 5 bases at J, with 12 bases between. CDR3 nucleotide sequence: TGTGCCAGCAATCAGGCGGGACATAATTCACCCCTCCACTTT. Its protein product is CASNQAGHNSPLHF.

V gene TRBV2 combines with J gene TRBJ1-6, with D perhaps TRBD1 (6 bases). This CDR3 has 15 residues. Looked up from germline, CDR1 is SNHLY and CDR2 is FYNNEI. V dropped 6 bases and J dropped 7 bases, with 16 bases sitting between them. The CDR3 nucleotides are TGTGCCAGCAGCAAAGGACAGTGGGAGAATTCACCCCTCCACTTT. Amino acid sequence: CASSKGQWENSPLHF.

This sequence joins TRBV7-9 and TRBJ1-2, with D maybe TRBD1 (6 bases). The CDR3 is 13 residues long. CDR1 SEHNR and CDR2 FQNEAQ come from the germline V gene (reference sequence). V lost 1 base and J 8 bases, leaving 11 bases between the germline ends. CDR3 in DNA: TGTGCCAGCAGCTTAGTGGCAGGGGAAGGCTACACCTTC. Translating gives CASSLVAGEGYTF. The variable domain in full, completed from reference TRBV7-9 and TRBJ1-2, reads DTGVSQNPRHKITKRGQNVTFRCDPISEHNRLYWYRQTLGQGPEFLTYFQNEAQLEKSRLLSDRFSAERPKGSFSTLEIQRTEQGDSAMYLCASSLVAGEGYTFGSGTRLTVV.

This chain connects TRBV24-1 to TRBJ2-3; 7 bases align to TRBD2. CDR1 KGHDR and CDR2 SFDVKD come from the germline V gene. J was trimmed by 0 bases and V by 1 base; bases with no gene match: 6. This CDR3 spans 17 amino acids. The CDR3 loop is CATSDLTAGTSTDTQYF. As DNA, the CDR3 is TGTGCCACCAGTGATTTAACAGCGGGGACTAGCACAGATACGCAGTATTTT.

The chain links TRBV11-2 to TRBJ1-3; 11 bases line up with TRBD1. There are 16 residues in the CDR3. With 5 bases clipped from V and 4 bases from J, the junction kept 7 bases outside the gene matches. Germline-derived CDR1 and CDR2 are SGHAT and FQNNGV. Here the CDR3 DNA reads TGTGCCAGCAGCCCCGGACAGGGGGCGGGAGGAAACACCATATATTTT. It translates to CASSPGQGAGGNTIYF.

The DNA for the CDR3 is TGTGCCAGCAGCGCGGGGACTAGATCCAAGGGGAATGAGCAGTTCTTC. Encoded protein: CASSAGTRSKGNEQFF. The genes are TRBV9 and TRBJ2-1, with 8 bases identical to TRBD2. Looked up from germline, CDR1 is SGDLS and CDR2 is YYNGEE. The CDR3 runs to 16 residues. Trimming took 3 bases from V and 7 from J; bases not matched to a gene: 12. The complete variable domain, with remaining parts taken from reference TRBV9 and TRBJ2-1, reads DSGVTQTPKHLITATGQRVTLRCSPRSGDLSVYWYQQSLDQGLQFLIQYYNGEERAKGNILERFSAQQFPDLHSELNLSSLELGDSALYFCASSAGTRSKGNEQFFGPGTRLTVL.

As regards this clone: Sequence at one end of the junction differs from germline and may be a read error. The DNA of the CDR3 is TGTGCCAGCAGGACAGGTCTGACTAGCGGGAGCGACACCAGGGAGCTGTTTTTT. It is translated as CASRTGLTSGSDTRELFF. The rearrangement uses TRBV5-8 and TRBJ2-2; TRBD2 matches 12 bases. The CDR3 contains 18 residues. Germline lookup yields CDR1 SGHTS and CDR2 YDEGEE.

This clone was recorded once. This sequence joins TRBV19 and TRBJ1-1, with D perhaps TRBD1 (6 bases). The CDR3 totals 15 residues. The germline V and J ends were trimmed by 7 bases and 4 bases, with 19 bases remaining between them. Germline loops: CDR1 LNHDA, CDR2 SQIVND (reference sequence). DNA for the CDR3: TGTGCCAGTACCTACATAGGGGGTAGTGGCACTGAAGCTTTCTTT. Protein product: CASTYIGGSGTEAFF. Using reference TRBV19 and TRBJ1-1 for the parts outside the CDR3, the full variable domain is DGGITQSPKYLFRKEGQNVTLSCEQNLNHDAMYWYRQDPGQGLRLIYYSQIVNDFQKGDIAEGYSVSREKKESFPLTVTSAQKNPTAFYLCASTYIGGSGTEAFFGQGTRLTVV.

V is TRBV10-2 and J is TRBJ1-2; TRBD1 is a possible D gene (6 bases). V was clipped by 5 bases and J by 7 bases, with 14 bases between them. CDR1 WSHSY and CDR2 SAAADI come from the germline V gene. The CDR3 consists of 13 residues. The CDR3 bases are TGCGCCAGCAGTTACAACAGGGTATCTGGCTACACCTTC. Protein: CASSYNRVSGYTF.

This clone has a single count. This sequence joins TRBV7-2 and TRBJ1-6; D not certain. CDR1 is SGHTA and CDR2 is FQGNSA in the germline V gene. There are 13 residues in the CDR3. Trimming left V 5 bases short and J 6 bases short, with 8 bases between. The CDR3 DNA reads as TGTGCCAGCAGCGCCGAGCTTAATTCACCCCTCCACTTT. It codes for CASSAELNSPLHF.

The chain joins TRBV10-3 to TRBJ1-4, with 9 nucleotides matching TRBD1. CDR1 and CDR2 (germline): ENHRY, SYGVKD. The CDR3 extends over 14 amino acids. Germline trimming cut 6 bases from V and 7 bases from J; bases unmatched to any gene: 6. The CDR3 DNA sequence: TGTGCCATCAGCTTGGGACAGGGAACTGAAAAACTGTTTTTT. It translates to CAISLGQGTEKLFF.

This chain joins TRBV12-5 and TRBJ1-6; D is undetermined. In germline, CDR1 is LGHNT, CDR2 FRNRAP. This CDR3 is built from 20 residues. Trimming shortened V by 0 bases and J by 0 bases, and 18 bases separated the two germline ends. DNA for the CDR3: TGTGCTAGTGGTTTGGTGCCAGCGTCTACCAAGAGCTCCTATAATTCACCCCTCCACTTT. This encodes CASGLVPASTKSSYNSPLHF. Filled out from reference TRBV12-5 and TRBJ1-6, the complete variable domain reads DARVTQTPRHKVTEMGQEVTMRCQPILGHNTVFWYRQTMMQGLELLAYFRNRAPLDDSGMPKDRFSAEMPDATLATLKIQPSEPRDSAVYFCASGLVPASTKSSYNSPLHFGNGTRLTVT.

The table lists this clone with a few counts. The chain carries TRBV18 and TRBJ1-3, with a weak D call TRBD1 (6 bases). The CDR3 sequence is 16 residues long. The germline V gene encodes CDR1 KGHSH and CDR2 LQKENI. The V end lost 4 bases, the J end lost 3 bases, and 16 bases lay between the germline ends. CDR3 loop: CASSLSPQGGGNTIYF. CDR3 in DNA: TGTGCCAGCTCACTATCCCCACAGGGCGGTGGAAACACCATATATTTT.

The chain couples TRBV3-1 (or the pseudogene TRBV3-2) to TRBJ2-1; 9 bases align to TRBD2. The CDR3 is 14 residues long. The ends lost 2 bases at V and 5 bases at J; junction bases unmatched: 1. The V gene's germline CDR1 is LGHDT and CDR2 YNNKEL (reference sequence). CDR3 coding DNA: TGTGCCAGCAGCCAACTAGCGGGAAACAATGAGCAGTTCTTC. Translated, it gives CASSQLAGNNEQFF.

The gene calls are TRBV19 and TRBJ1-5; 9 positions agree with TRBD1. CDR1 LNHDA and CDR2 SQIVND come from the germline V gene (reference sequence). The length of the CDR3 is 16 residues. V lost 10 bases to trimming and J lost 0 bases; unmatched junction nucleotides: 10. CDR3 in DNA: TGTGCCACCCGAAGGGGACAGGGACTTAGCAATCAGCCCCAGCATTTT. Residues: CATRRGQGLSNQPQHF.

V usage is TRBV10-3 and J usage is TRBJ1-2, with D possibly matching TRBD1 (6 bases). Germline V gene data show CDR1 as ENHRY and CDR2 as SYGVKD. The CDR3 consists of 16 residues. V lost 3 bases, J lost 0 bases, and 14 bases lay in between. The DNA for the CDR3 is TGTGCCATCAGTGAACCGGGGACACGTACTAACTATGGCTACACCTTC. This translates into CAISEPGTRTNYGYTF.

The rearrangement joins TRBV7-6 to TRBJ2-7; TRBD2 matches 7 bases. V trimming: 1 base; J trimming: 6 bases; junction bases outside the gene matches: 12. The CDR3 runs to 16 residues. Germline V CDR1 and CDR2: SGHVS, FNYEAQ. For the CDR3, the DNA is TGTGCCAGCAGCTTAGGCCAGGCCGGGGCGGGAGCCGAGCAGTACTTC. Residues: CASSLGQAGAGAEQYF.

The chain couples TRBV6-5 to TRBJ1-2; D unresolved. V shed 0 bases and J shed 8 bases, with 10 bases lying between them. There are 13 residues in the CDR3. Germline V gives CDR1 MNHEY, CDR2 SVGAGI. For the CDR3, the DNA is TGTGCCAGCAGTTACTCATCGGGGTTCGGCTACACCTTC. Translated: CASSYSSGFGYTF.

V usage is TRBV7-2 and J usage is TRBJ2-5, with 7 bases aligning to TRBD2. CDR3 size: 15 residues. The J segment lost 2 bases and the V segment lost 7 bases, leaving 10 bases of the junction unmatched. The germline V gene has CDR1 SGHTA and CDR2 FQGNSA. DNA of the CDR3: TGTGCCAGCACCTTGGGCGGGAGTGCGCAAGAGACCCAGTACTTC. Its protein is CASTLGGSAQETQYF.

This clone was seen a single time. The V and J genes are TRBV3-1 (or the pseudogene TRBV3-2) and TRBJ2-5, with TRBD1 matching over 11 bases. Trimming took 4 bases from V and 7 from J; bases not matched to a gene: 2. The CDR3 is made up of 13 amino acids. Per the germline V gene, CDR1 is LGHDT and CDR2 is YNNKEL (reference sequence). CDR3 nucleotides: TGTGCCAGCAGCCCGGGACAGGGGGTGACCCAGTACTTC. This translates into CASSPGQGVTQYF.

V is TRBV27 and J is TRBJ1-3; D gene uncertain. The ends were cut back, 11 bases at V and 0 bases at J, with 14 bases in the middle. This CDR3 spans 14 amino acids. Per germline, CDR1 MNHEY and CDR2 SMNVEV (reference sequence). CDR3 in DNA: TGTGCCCCCTCTCGGCGGGGCTCTGGAAACACCATATATTTT. Protein product: CAPSRRGSGNTIYF.

The V call is TRBV7-2, the J call TRBJ1-2, with 9 bases fitting TRBD1. CDR3 length equals 17 residues. V lost 2 bases and J lost 3; bases outside the gene matches: 10. The germline CDR1 and CDR2 sequences are SGHTA and FQGNSA. CDR3 sequence (DNA): TGTGCCAGCAGCTTAATCAGTTGGGGACAGGGTCACTATGGCTACACCTTC. It translates to CASSLISWGQGHYGYTF.